This T cell receptor (beta chain) stems from a study of cytomegalovirus exposure and HLA in healthy donors. The CDR3 has 13 residues. J gave up 3 bases and V 7 bases, and 5 bases lay outside the gene matches. Germline CDR1 SQVTM, CDR2 ANQGSEA. Comments on this clone: Its cognate antigen is unknown.

The PCR ran on 60 Vbeta and 13 Jbeta primers. This table comes from immunoSEQ multiplex PCR, and its TCRdb copy is limited to in-frame clones, with some not included. This sample's clone table lists approximately 50,000 clones. Study observations and caveats: Per a later analysis, HLA-associated TCR beta chains showed more clonal expansion than other, equally common TCR beta chains. Sequencing had likely introduced a cluster of highly shared sequence variants as an artifact. The classifier reportedly diagnosed cytomegalovirus status with high specificity and sensitivity. No immune exposure information besides CMV serostatus was available.

Input material: PBMCs. The clonotype comes from a female donor in good health and CMV-seronegative. V gene TRBV29-1 combines with J gene TRBJ2-7; 11 positions agree with TRBD1. CDR3 sequence reads: CSGSGQGDYEQYF. CDR3 nucleotides: TGCAGCGGCTCGGGACAGGGGGACTACGAGCAGTACTTC.